The sequence of this T cell receptor beta chain was determined in a study of T cells in Graves' hyperthyroidism and ophthalmopathy. Looking at the study overall: Specimen type is peripheral blood, collected at initial diagnosis prior to any treatment.

Study-level findings and limits: Most clonotypes expanded in thyroid above 0.001 were likewise present in blood.

Newly diagnosed hyperthyroidism, duration under 2 months, in patients aged 18 to 65. Template material for amplifying TCR beta CDR3 regions consisted of RNA transcripts. TCR CDR3 regions were first amplified by RT-PCR with HTBI primers. TCRdb independently ran MiXCR on the multiplex PCR reads; one entry per CDR3 protein. The sample has under 350,000 distinct CDR3 sequences; roughly 18% are singletons. Between the trimmed V and J ends, which lost 3 bases and 1 base, there was a span of 10 bases. This CDR3 has 15 amino acids. The germline V gene has CDR1 SGHTA and CDR2 FQGNSA. As regards this clonotype: Its target is not known.

The genes are TRBV7-2 and TRBJ2-1, with D unclear. This TCR was recovered from a woman in her forties or fifties with Graves' hyperthyroidism. Material: blood. This CDR3 reads CASSLNYVSYNEQFF. CDR3 nucleotide sequence: TGTGCCAGCAGCTTGAACTACGTGTCCTACAATGAGCAGTTCTTC. Drawing the rest from reference TRBV7-2 and TRBJ2-1, the complete variable domain is GAGVSQSPSNKVTEKGKDVELRCDPISGHTALYWYRQSLGQGLEFLIYFQGNSAPDKSGLPSDRFSAERTGGSVSTLTIQRTQQEDSAVYLCASSLNYVSYNEQFFGPGTRLTVL.